This entry concerns a single T cell receptor beta chain. The antigen remains unidentified. The data were obtained in a study of OX40 agonist ivuxolimab in advanced cancers. Study-wide context: Three dose-escalation patients had partial responses: one with hepatocellular carcinoma and two with cutaneous melanoma.

Using immunoSEQ multiplex PCR, the repertoire was profiled, and TCRdb retains in-frame clones only, with some absent. The sample holds around 51,000 clones, about 87% seen once. Study-wide findings and caveats: The CD4+ and CD8+ T cells in the blood had expanded clonally by week 6 at 0.1 to 3.0 mg/kg.

The V gene's germline CDR1 is MNHEY and CDR2 SVGAGI. This CDR3 is 13 amino acids long. Trimming cost V 5 bases and J 4 bases; bases outside gene matches: 3. The V call is TRBV6-5, the J call TRBJ2-5; the match to TRBD2 covers 8 bases. Specimen: CD4+ or CD8+ T cells sorted from blood, collected in a trial of the OX40 agonist ivuxolimab. The receptor comes from an adult with an advanced solid tumor such as melanoma, head and neck, liver or kidney cancer. Written as DNA, the CDR3 is TGTGCCAGCAGTCTAGCGGGCGGAGAGACCCAGTACTTC. Translated: CASSLAGGETQYF.